These 16 T cell receptor beta chains originate from one sample sequenced in a study of shared clonotypes between healthy human individuals. TCRdb's table, derived via immunoSEQ multiplex PCR, lists solely in-frame clones and lacks some. The sample records about 230,000 clones, over 60% being singletons. Specimen: memory CD4+ T cells sorted from blood. Subset: CD45RA-negative fraction. These receptors all stem from a man younger than 40 in good health.

The chain combines TRBV11-2 with TRBJ2-3; the match to TRBD2 covers 10 bases. Germline V gene sequence: CDR1 SGHAT, CDR2 FQNNGV. V trimming: 5 bases; J trimming: 6 bases; junction bases outside the gene matches: 11. CDR3 length equals 16 residues. As DNA, the CDR3 is TGTGCCAGCAGCCTGATTGCCCTAGCGGGAGTGGATACGCAGTATTTT. The encoded protein is CASSLIALAGVDTQYF.

This chain joins TRBV5-1 and TRBJ2-5, with TRBD2 matching over 13 bases. The CDR3 covers 15 residues. Losses at the gene ends were 2 bases for V and 5 bases for J; bases not matched to a gene: 3. Per germline, CDR1 SGHRS and CDR2 YFSETQ. CDR3 sequence (DNA): TGCGCCAGCAGCTTCGGGACTAGCGGGACGGAGACCCAGTACTTC. It specifies CASSFGTSGTETQYF.

The chain links TRBV30 to TRBJ1-1; the D is unclear. CDR3 length: 13 residues. Germline CDR1 and CDR2: GTSNPN and SVGIG (reference sequence). V was trimmed by 2 bases and J by 3 bases, leaving 10 bases between them. In nucleotides, the CDR3 is TGTGCCTGGAGTTTTACGGCGGACACTGAAGCTTTCTTT. It yields the protein CAWSFTADTEAFF.

The chain recombines TRBV7-2 with TRBJ2-7, with TRBD1 matching over 10 bases. Germline CDR1 is SGHTA and CDR2 is FQGNSA. The CDR3 spans 13 residues. The V segment lost 4 bases and the J segment 6 bases; nucleotides outside the gene matches: 3. CDR3 protein: CASSYDRGLEQYF. CDR3 nucleotide sequence: TGTGCCAGCAGCTATGACAGGGGGCTCGAGCAGTACTTC.

The rearrangement joins TRBV4-1 to TRBJ2-3, with D perhaps matching TRBD2 (6 bases). The length of the CDR3 is 21 residues. Germline V gene data show CDR1 as MGHRA and CDR2 as YSYEKL. V lost 2 bases and J lost 0, with 27 bases in between. The CDR3 region has the DNA TGCGCCAGCAGCCAACAAGGGAGCAGAGGGTTCAGCGGGCCGAGCACAGATACGCAGTATTTT. Translation: CASSQQGSRGFSGPSTDTQYF.

This clone was counted between two and nine times. The same CDR3 is also encoded by other DNA sequences in this sample. The chain joins TRBV5-1 to TRBJ2-6; no clear D. Trimming cost V 0 bases and J 2 bases, with 3 bases left between them. This CDR3 has 14 residues. Per germline, CDR1 SGHRS and CDR2 YFSETQ. The CDR3 region is CASSLEPGANVLTF. In DNA form, the CDR3 reads TGCGCCAGCAGCTTGGAGCCTGGGGCCAACGTCCTGACTTTC.

V is TRBV7-2 and J is TRBJ2-2; 8 bases match TRBD1. After removal of 4 bases from V and 4 bases from J, the junction contained 8 bases not matched to a gene. The germline gives CDR1 SGHTA, CDR2 FQGNSA. The CDR3 is 16 residues long. CDR3 in DNA: TGTGCCAGCAGCTACGGACAGGGTAGAAGCACCGGGGAGCTGTTTTTT. Encoded protein: CASSYGQGRSTGELFF.

The chain employs TRBV7-5 and TRBJ2-7; no check of the table's D call, TRBD1, against the DNA was made. TRBV7-5 is termed a pseudogene. CDR3 length: 16 residues. The CDR3 spells CVRSLAGQGRIYEQYF. CDR3 nucleotide sequence: TGTGTCAGAAGCTTAGCTGGGCAGGGGCGAATCTACGAGCAGTACTTC.

This sequence joins TRBV7-8 and TRBJ2-1, with TRBD1 matching 8 bases. From germline, CDR1 is SGHVS and CDR2 FQNEAQ. The CDR3 covers 18 residues. V gave up 3 bases and J gave up 0 bases; unmatched junction bases: 10. The CDR3 is CASSFRTGGRTSYNEQFF. CDR3 nucleotide sequence: TGTGCCAGCAGCTTCCGCACAGGGGGGCGGACCTCCTACAATGAGCAGTTCTTC. The entire variable domain, with the rest obtained from reference TRBV7-8 and TRBJ2-1, is as follows: GAGVSQSPRYKVAKRGQDVALRCDPISGHVSLFWYQQALGQGPEFLTYFQNEAQLDKSGLPSDRFFAERPEGSVSTLKIQRTQQEDSAVYLCASSFRTGGRTSYNEQFFGPGTRLTVL.

The chain couples TRBV27 to TRBJ2-3; TRBD1 might be the D (5 bases). The V gene lost 6 bases and the J gene lost 0 bases, with 25 bases spanning the gap. CDR1 and CDR2 from the germline V gene are MNHEY and SMNVEV (reference sequence). This CDR3 has 19 amino acids. The CDR3 reads CASRPRQSIILESTDTQYF. Written as DNA, the CDR3 is TGTGCCAGCAGACCTAGACAGAGTATTATCCTTGAAAGCACAGATACGCAGTATTTT.

This clone showed up just once. The V gene is TRBV29-1, the J gene TRBJ2-2; 9 nucleotides line up with TRBD1. There are 14 residues in the CDR3. Trimming at V came to 6 bases and at J to 4 bases, leaving 6 bases not matched to a gene. The germline V gene has CDR1 SQVTM and CDR2 ANQGSEA. CDR3 DNA sequence: TGCAGCGTCCGGATGACAGGGGGCACCGGGGAGCTGTTTTTT. Its protein is CSVRMTGGTGELFF.

The rearrangement joins TRBV20-1 to TRBJ2-5, with D maybe TRBD1 (5 bases). In germline, CDR1 is DFQATT, CDR2 SNEGSKA (reference sequence). V was shortened by 7 bases and J by 1 base, with 7 bases between the two germline ends. The CDR3 spans 11 residues. CDR3 DNA: TGCAGTGACAGGACCCAAGAGACCCAGTACTTC. As protein: CSDRTQETQYF.

V is TRBV5-1 and J is TRBJ2-3; D might be TRBD1 (6 bases). Looked up from germline, CDR1 is SGHRS and CDR2 is YFSETQ. Trimming stripped 2 bases from V and 1 base from J, with 8 bases between. This CDR3 contains 14 residues. The CDR3 reads CASSLYRGTDTQYF. Written as DNA, the CDR3 is TGCGCCAGCAGCTTATACAGGGGCACAGATACGCAGTATTTT. The whole variable domain, filled in from reference TRBV5-1 and TRBJ2-3, reads KAGVTQTPRYLIKTRGQQVTLSCSPISGHRSVSWYQQTPGQGLQFLFEYFSETQRNKGNFPGRFSGRQFSNSRSEMNVSTLELGDSALYLCASSLYRGTDTQYFGPGTRLTVL.

The V gene is TRBV7-2, the J gene TRBJ2-3; D gene uncertain. Germline assignment: CDR1 SGHTA and CDR2 FQGNSA. The CDR3 sequence is 13 residues long. V lost 8 bases and J 3 bases, leaving 12 bases between the germline ends. The CDR3 region is CASQYYSTDTQYF. CDR3 nucleotide sequence: TGTGCCAGCCAATACTACTCTACAGATACGCAGTATTTT.

V and J are TRBV28 and TRBJ2-2, with D possibly being TRBD2 (6 bases). Germline CDR1 is MDHEN and CDR2 is SYDVKM. This CDR3 is 18 amino acids long. Trimming removed 5 bases from V and 5 bases from J, with 24 bases in between. The CDR3 loop reads CASSLRPLARVSTGELFF. CDR3 sequence (DNA): TGTGCCAGCAGTCTCCGTCCACTAGCCAGGGTCTCGACCGGGGAGCTGTTTTTT.

V and J are TRBV18 and TRBJ1-1; TRBD1 agrees at 11 bases. The CDR3 runs to 15 residues. V lost 3 bases to trimming and J lost 2 bases; unmatched junction nucleotides: 2. Germline V CDR1 and CDR2: KGHSH, LQKENI. The CDR3 sequence: CASSPDRGLNTEAFF. CDR3 nucleotide sequence: TGTGCCAGCTCACCGGACAGGGGGCTAAACACTGAAGCTTTCTTT.